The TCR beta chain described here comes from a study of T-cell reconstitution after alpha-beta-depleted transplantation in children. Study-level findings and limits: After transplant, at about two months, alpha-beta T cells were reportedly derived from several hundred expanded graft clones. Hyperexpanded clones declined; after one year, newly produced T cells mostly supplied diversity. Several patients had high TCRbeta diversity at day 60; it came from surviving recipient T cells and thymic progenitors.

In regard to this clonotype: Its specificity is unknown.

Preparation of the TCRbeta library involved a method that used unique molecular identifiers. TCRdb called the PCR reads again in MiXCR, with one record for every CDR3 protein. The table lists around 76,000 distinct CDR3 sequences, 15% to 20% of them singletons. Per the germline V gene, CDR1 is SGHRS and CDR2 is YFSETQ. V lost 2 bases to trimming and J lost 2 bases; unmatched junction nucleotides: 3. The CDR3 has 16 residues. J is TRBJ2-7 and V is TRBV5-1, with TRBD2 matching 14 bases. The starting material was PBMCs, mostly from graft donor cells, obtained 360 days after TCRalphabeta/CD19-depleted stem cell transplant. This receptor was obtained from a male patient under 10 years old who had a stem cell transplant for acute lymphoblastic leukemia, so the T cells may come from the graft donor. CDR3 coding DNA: TGCGCCAGCAGCTTCCGACTAGCGGGAGGGCCCTACGAGCAGTACTTC. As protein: CASSFRLAGGPYEQYF.